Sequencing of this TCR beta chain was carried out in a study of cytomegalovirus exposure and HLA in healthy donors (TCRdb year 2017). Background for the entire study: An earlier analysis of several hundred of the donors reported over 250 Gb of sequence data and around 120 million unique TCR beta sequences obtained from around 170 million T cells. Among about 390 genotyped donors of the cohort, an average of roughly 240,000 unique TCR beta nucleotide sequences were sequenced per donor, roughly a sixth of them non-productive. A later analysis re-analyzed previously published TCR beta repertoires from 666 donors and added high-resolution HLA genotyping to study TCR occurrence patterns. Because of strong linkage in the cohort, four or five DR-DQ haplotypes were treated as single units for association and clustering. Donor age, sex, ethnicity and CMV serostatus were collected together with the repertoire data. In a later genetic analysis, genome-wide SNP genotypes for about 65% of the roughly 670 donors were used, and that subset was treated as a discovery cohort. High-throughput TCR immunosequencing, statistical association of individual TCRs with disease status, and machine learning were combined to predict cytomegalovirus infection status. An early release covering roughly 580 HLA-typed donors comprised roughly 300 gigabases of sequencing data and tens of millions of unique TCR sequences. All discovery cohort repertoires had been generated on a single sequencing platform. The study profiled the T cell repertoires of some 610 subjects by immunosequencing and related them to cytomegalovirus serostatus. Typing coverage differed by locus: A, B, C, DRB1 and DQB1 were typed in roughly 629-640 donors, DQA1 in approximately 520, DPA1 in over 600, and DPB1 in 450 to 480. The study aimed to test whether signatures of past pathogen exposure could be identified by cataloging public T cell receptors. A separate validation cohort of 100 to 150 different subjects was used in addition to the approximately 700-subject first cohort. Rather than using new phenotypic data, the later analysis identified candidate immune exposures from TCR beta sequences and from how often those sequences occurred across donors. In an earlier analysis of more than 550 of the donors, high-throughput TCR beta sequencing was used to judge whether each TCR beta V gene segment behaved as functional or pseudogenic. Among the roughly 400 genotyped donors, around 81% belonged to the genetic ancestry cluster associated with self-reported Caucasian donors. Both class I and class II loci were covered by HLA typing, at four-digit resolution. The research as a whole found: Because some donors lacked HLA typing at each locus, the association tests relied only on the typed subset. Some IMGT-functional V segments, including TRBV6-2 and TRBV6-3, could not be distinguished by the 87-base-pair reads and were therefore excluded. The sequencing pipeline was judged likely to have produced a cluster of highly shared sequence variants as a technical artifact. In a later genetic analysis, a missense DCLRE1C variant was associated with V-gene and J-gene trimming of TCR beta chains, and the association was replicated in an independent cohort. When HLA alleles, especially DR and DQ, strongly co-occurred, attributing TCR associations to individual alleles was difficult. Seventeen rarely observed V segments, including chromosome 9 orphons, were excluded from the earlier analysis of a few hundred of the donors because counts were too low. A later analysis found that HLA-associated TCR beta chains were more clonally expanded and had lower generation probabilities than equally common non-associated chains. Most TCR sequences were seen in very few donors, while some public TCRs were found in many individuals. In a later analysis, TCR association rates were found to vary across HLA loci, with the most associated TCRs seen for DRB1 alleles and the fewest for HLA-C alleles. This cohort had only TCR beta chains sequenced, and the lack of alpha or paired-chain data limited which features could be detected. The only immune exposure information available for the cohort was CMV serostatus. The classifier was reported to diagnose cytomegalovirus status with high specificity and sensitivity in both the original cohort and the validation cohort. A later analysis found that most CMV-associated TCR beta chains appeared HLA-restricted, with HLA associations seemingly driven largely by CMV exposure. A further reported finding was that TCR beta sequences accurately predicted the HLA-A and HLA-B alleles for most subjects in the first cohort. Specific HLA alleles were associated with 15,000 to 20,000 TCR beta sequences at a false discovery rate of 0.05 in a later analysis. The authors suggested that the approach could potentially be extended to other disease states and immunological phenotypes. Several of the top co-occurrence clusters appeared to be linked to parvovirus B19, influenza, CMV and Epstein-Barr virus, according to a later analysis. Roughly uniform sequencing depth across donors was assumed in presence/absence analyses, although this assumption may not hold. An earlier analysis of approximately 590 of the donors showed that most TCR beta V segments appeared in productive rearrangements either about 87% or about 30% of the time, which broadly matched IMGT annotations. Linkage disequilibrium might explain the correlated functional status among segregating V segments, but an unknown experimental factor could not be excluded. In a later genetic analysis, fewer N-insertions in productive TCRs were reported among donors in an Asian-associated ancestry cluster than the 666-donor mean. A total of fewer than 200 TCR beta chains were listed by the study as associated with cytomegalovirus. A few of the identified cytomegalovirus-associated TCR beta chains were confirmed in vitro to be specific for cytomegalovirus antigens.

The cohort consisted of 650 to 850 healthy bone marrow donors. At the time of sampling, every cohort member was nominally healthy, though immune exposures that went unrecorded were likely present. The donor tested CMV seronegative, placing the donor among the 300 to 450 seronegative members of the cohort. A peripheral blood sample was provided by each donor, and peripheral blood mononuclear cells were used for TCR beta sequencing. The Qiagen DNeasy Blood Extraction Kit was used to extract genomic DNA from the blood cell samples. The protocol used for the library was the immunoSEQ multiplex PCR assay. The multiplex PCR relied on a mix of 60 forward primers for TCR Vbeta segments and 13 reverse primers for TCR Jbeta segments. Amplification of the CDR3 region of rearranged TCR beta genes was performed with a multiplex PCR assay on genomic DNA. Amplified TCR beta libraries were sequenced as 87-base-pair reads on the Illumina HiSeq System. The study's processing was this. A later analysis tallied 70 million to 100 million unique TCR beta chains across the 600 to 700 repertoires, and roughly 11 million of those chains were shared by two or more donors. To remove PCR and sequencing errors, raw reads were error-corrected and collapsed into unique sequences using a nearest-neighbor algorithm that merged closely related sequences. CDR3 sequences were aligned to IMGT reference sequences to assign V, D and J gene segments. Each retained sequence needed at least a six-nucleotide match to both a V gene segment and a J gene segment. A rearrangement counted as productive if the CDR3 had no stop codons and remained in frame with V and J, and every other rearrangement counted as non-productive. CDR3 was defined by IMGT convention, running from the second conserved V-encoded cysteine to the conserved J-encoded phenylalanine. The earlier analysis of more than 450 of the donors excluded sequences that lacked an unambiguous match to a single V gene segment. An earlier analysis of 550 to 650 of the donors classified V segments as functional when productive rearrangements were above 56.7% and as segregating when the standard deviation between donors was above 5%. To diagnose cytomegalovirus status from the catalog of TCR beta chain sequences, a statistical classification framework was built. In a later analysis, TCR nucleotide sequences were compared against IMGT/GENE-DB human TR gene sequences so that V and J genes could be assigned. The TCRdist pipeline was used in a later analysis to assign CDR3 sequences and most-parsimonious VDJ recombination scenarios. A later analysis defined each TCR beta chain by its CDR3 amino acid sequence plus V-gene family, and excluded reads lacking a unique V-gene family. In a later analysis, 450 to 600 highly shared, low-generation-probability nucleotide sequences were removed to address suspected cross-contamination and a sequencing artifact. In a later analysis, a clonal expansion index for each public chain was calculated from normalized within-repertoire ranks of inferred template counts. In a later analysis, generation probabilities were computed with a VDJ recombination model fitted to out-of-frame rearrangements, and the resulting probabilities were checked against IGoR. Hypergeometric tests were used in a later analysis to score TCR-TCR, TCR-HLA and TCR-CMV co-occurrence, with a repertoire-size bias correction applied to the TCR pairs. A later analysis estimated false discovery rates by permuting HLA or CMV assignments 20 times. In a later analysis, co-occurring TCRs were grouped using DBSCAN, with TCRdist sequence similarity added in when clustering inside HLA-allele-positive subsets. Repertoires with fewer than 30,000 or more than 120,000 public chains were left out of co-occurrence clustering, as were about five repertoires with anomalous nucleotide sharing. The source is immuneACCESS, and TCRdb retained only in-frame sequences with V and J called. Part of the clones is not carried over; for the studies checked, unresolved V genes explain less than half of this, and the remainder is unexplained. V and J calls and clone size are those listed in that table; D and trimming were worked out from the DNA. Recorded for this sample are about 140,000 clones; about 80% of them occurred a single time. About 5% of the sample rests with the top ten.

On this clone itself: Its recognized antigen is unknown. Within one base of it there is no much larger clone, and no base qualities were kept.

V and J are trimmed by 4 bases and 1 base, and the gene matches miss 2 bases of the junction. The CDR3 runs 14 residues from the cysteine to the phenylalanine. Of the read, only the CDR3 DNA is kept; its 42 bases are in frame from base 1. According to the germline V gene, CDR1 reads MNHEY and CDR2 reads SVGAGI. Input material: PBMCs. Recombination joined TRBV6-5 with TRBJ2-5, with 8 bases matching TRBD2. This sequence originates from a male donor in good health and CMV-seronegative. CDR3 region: CASSLLAAQETQYF. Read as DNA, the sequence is TGTGCCAGCAGTTTACTAGCGGCCCAAGAGACCCAGTACTTC.